These 27 T cell receptor beta chains were all obtained from the same sample, sequenced in a study of blood T cell repertoires in COVID-19. The repertoire was sequenced with immunoSEQ multiplex PCR; TCRdb's copy has only in-frame clones and lacks some. The table shows approximately 94,000 clones, with about 90% occurring only once. The sequenced material came from peripheral blood. The receptors shown here come from a woman in her sixties or seventies with acute or convalescent COVID-19.

This clone has more than one count but fewer than ten. The J gene is TRBJ2-7, the V gene TRBV30; weak D call: TRBD1 (6 bases). V gave up 3 bases and J gave up 4 bases, with 10 bases separating them. CDR3 size: 12 residues. Germline V gives CDR1 GTSNPN, CDR2 SVGIG (reference sequence). CDR3 sequence (DNA): TGTGCCTGGAGGGCCAGGGGATACGAGCAGTACTTC. It is translated as CAWRARGYEQYF.

V is TRBV29-1 and J is TRBJ2-5; 12 nucleotides match TRBD1. After removal of 7 bases from V and 6 bases from J, the junction contained 6 bases not matched to a gene. The CDR3 loop spans 13 amino acids. Germline CDR1 and CDR2: SQVTM and ANQGSEA. CDR3 bases: TGCAGCGCACGGGACAGGGGGCGAAAGACCCAGTACTTC. It translates to CSARDRGRKTQYF.

V is TRBV4-1 and J is TRBJ2-7; TRBD1 matches 9 bases. Germline-derived CDR1 and CDR2 are MGHRA and YSYEKL. The CDR3 spans 16 residues. Trimming removed 1 base from V and 3 bases from J; junction bases left unmatched: 7. The CDR3 sequence is CASSQGSGQGLYEQYF. In nucleotides, the CDR3 is TGCGCCAGCAGCCAAGGGTCGGGACAGGGACTCTACGAGCAGTACTTC.

Points on this clone: The junction departs from the called germline gene at one end, perhaps through a read error. This sequence joins TRBV9 and TRBJ2-3; tentative D call: TRBD1 (6 bases). The CDR3 sequence is 16 residues long. Germline loops: CDR1 SGDLS, CDR2 YYNGEE. The CDR3 coding sequence is TGTGCCAGCAGCGTACCTAAACAGGGATTGGGAGATACACAGTATTTT. This sequence encodes CASSVPKQGLGDTQYF.

The chain couples TRBV27 to TRBJ2-3; 8 bases align to TRBD1. The length of the CDR3 is 15 residues. Trimming at V came to 3 bases and at J to 2 bases, leaving 4 bases not matched to a gene. From germline, CDR1 is MNHEY and CDR2 SMNVEV (reference sequence). The DNA for the CDR3 is TGTGCCAGCAGTTTTCAGGGGGCTATCACAGATACGCAGTATTTT. Translated, it gives CASSFQGAITDTQYF.

This chain uses TRBV4-1 with TRBJ1-3; D uncertain. Germline CDR1 and CDR2: MGHRA and YSYEKL. The CDR3 totals 16 residues. V dropped 4 bases and J dropped 0 bases, with 13 bases sitting between them. The CDR3 nucleotides are TGCGCCAGCAGCCCCTCTACAGAGAACTCTGGAAACACCATATATTTT. This translates into CASSPSTENSGNTIYF.

The chain recombines TRBV6-5 with TRBJ1-2; D gene ambiguous. Trimming cost V 7 bases and J 7 bases, with 16 bases left between them. This CDR3 contains 13 residues. Germline CDR1 is MNHEY and CDR2 is SVGAGI. The CDR3 coding sequence is TGTGCCAGCACTGGGGAGTTGGACGGTGGCTACACCTTC. It yields the protein CASTGELDGGYTF.

The V gene is TRBV4-1, the J gene TRBJ1-4; no clear D. V lost 0 bases, J lost 8 bases, and 4 bases lay in between. The germline V gene encodes CDR1 MGHRA and CDR2 YSYEKL. The CDR3 totals 12 residues. The CDR3 loop reads CASSQDGEKLFF. DNA of the CDR3: TGCGCCAGCAGCCAAGACGGGGAAAAACTGTTTTTT.

V usage is TRBV4-2 and J usage is TRBJ2-3; 8 nucleotides match TRBD2. V lost 4 bases to trimming and J lost 1 base; unmatched junction nucleotides: 7. The germline CDR1 and CDR2 sequences are LGHNA and YNFKEQ. The CDR3 contains 16 residues. CDR3 protein: CASSRISGAGTDTQYF. DNA for the CDR3: TGTGCCAGCAGCCGAATTAGCGGGGCCGGCACAGATACGCAGTATTTT.

This chain uses TRBV13 with TRBJ2-3; 8 nucleotides match TRBD2. The length of the CDR3 is 18 residues. Germline assignment: CDR1 PRHDT and CDR2 FYEKMQ (reference sequence). Trimming removed 1 base from V and 3 bases from J; junction bases left unmatched: 12. For the CDR3, the DNA is TGTGCCAGCAGCTTAGCCGTTCGGGGGGGTCCGGGAACAGATACGCAGTATTTT. Protein sequence: CASSLAVRGGPGTDTQYF.

The chain is built from TRBV10-1 and TRBJ1-2; TRBD1 is a possible D gene (6 bases). This CDR3 contains 13 residues. Germline V lookup: CDR1 WNHNN, CDR2 SYGVQD (reference sequence). Trimming shortened V by 2 bases and J by 6 bases, and 10 bases separated the two germline ends. This CDR3 is CASSETGRDGYTF. CDR3 DNA: TGCGCCAGCAGTGAGACAGGGAGAGATGGCTACACCTTC.

This clone has just a few counts. The V call is TRBV27, the J call TRBJ2-1; no firm D call. This CDR3 comprises 16 residues. The V and J ends lost 3 bases and 0 bases respectively, with 12 bases between them. Germline CDR1 is MNHEY and CDR2 is SMNVEV (reference sequence). The CDR3 nucleotides are TGTGCCAGCAGTTTTTATGTCGATAGCTCCTACAATGAGCAGTTCTTC. Its protein product is CASSFYVDSSYNEQFF.

CDR3 nucleotide sequence: TGTGCCAGCAGCTACGCCCGGGGGGAGACCCAGTACTTC. Amino acid sequence: CASSYARGETQYF. The rearrangement uses TRBV5-6 and TRBJ2-5; TRBD2 might be the D (6 bases). V lost 3 bases to trimming and J lost 5 bases, with 11 bases between them. CDR1 SGHDT and CDR2 YYEEEE come from the germline V gene. The CDR3 totals 13 residues.

The DNA for the CDR3 is TGTGCCAGTAGTATTTTTGGGCCTGGACAAGAGACCCAGTACTTC. Amino acid sequence: CASSIFGPGQETQYF. This chain uses TRBV19 with TRBJ2-5; D is uncertain. The germline V gene has CDR1 LNHDA and CDR2 SQIVND (reference sequence). V lost 3 bases to trimming and J lost 2 bases, with 13 bases between them. The CDR3 length is 15 residues. The full variable domain, in which reference TRBV19 and TRBJ2-5 provide the parts outside the CDR3, is DGGITQSPKYLFRKEGQNVTLSCEQNLNHDAMYWYRQDPGQGLRLIYYSQIVNDFQKGDIAEGYSVSREKKESFPLTVTSAQKNPTAFYLCASSIFGPGQETQYFGPGTRLLVL.

DNA for the CDR3: TGCGCCAGCAGCGTTGGACAGATGTTAAGGACAGATACGCAGTATTTT. Translated, it gives CASSVGQMLRTDTQYF. The chain has TRBV5-1 and TRBJ2-3; a possible D gene is TRBD1 (6 bases). The CDR3 extends over 16 amino acids. The germline V gene has CDR1 SGHRS and CDR2 YFSETQ. V was trimmed by 4 bases and J by 3 bases, leaving 18 bases between them.

V gene TRBV27 combines with J gene TRBJ1-4; D ambiguous. V lost 0 bases and J 4 bases, leaving 9 bases between the germline ends. CDR3 length: 15 amino acids. Looked up from germline, CDR1 is MNHEY and CDR2 is SMNVEV (reference sequence). DNA of the CDR3: TGTGCCAGCAGTTTATCGTATAATGTTAATGAAAAACTGTTTTTT. Translated: CASSLSYNVNEKLFF. Using reference TRBV27 and TRBJ1-4 for the parts outside the CDR3, the full variable domain is EAQVTQNPRYLITVTGKKLTVTCSQNMNHEYMSWYRQDPGLGLRQIYYSMNVEVTDKGDVPEGYKVSRKEKRNFPLILESPSPNQTSLYFCASSLSYNVNEKLFFGSGTQLSVL.

The V and J genes are TRBV7-3 and TRBJ2-2; D gene ambiguous. From germline, CDR1 is SGHTA and CDR2 FQGTGA. V was trimmed by 4 bases and J by 3 bases, leaving 15 bases between them. CDR3 size: 16 residues. CDR3 residues: CASSSRSGGYTGELFF. The CDR3 DNA sequence: TGTGCCAGCAGCTCGAGGAGTGGTGGATACACCGGGGAGCTGTTTTTT.

The rearrangement joins TRBV4-1 to TRBJ1-5; D is unresolved. The CDR3 loop spans 15 amino acids. Germline V gene lookup returns CDR1 MGHRA and CDR2 YSYEKL. V was cut by 1 base and J by 2 bases, with 9 bases left in between. CDR3 bases: TGCGCCAGCAGCCAAGTTTCAGGTGGCAATCAGCCCCAGCATTTT. Its protein product is CASSQVSGGNQPQHF.

This clone was detected only a few times. The rearrangement uses TRBV5-1 and TRBJ2-1; 9 positions agree with TRBD2. The CDR3 extends over 16 amino acids. With 3 bases clipped from V and 0 bases from J, the junction kept 4 bases outside the gene matches. The germline V gene has CDR1 SGHRS and CDR2 YFSETQ. The CDR3 DNA reads TGCGCCAGCAGCTCCGGAGCGGGGGGCTCCTACAATGAGCAGTTCTTC. This encodes CASSSGAGGSYNEQFF.

The chain recombines TRBV24-1 with TRBJ2-5; TRBD2 matches at 9 bases. The J segment lost 1 base and the V segment lost 7 bases, leaving 6 bases of the junction unmatched. In germline, CDR1 is KGHDR, CDR2 SFDVKD. This CDR3 region has 15 residues. This CDR3 reads CATSGETSGQETQYF. DNA for the CDR3: TGTGCCACCAGCGGGGAGACTAGCGGCCAAGAGACCCAGTACTTC.

The CDR3 DNA reads as TGCGCCAGCAGCCATAAACTAGCGTACGAGCAGTACTTC. As protein: CASSHKLAYEQYF. V gene TRBV4-1 combines with J gene TRBJ2-7; 7 bases are shared with TRBD2. Losses at the gene ends were 3 bases for V and 4 bases for J; bases not matched to a gene: 3. Looked up from germline, CDR1 is MGHRA and CDR2 is YSYEKL. CDR3 length equals 13 residues.

This clone was counted once. The chain uses TRBV2 and TRBJ1-3; the D is unclear. Trimming removed 3 bases at V and 0 bases at J, with 6 bases between. Germline CDR1 SNHLY, CDR2 FYNNEI. The CDR3 runs to 14 residues. CDR3 in DNA: TGTGCCAGCAGTGACCGGAGCTCTGGAAACACCATATATTTT. It codes for CASSDRSSGNTIYF.

CDR3 coding DNA: TGTGCCAGCAGCCCCTGGACTAGCGGGGGATACAATGAGCAGTTCTTC. Translated, it gives CASSPWTSGGYNEQFF. The rearrangement uses TRBV7-2 and TRBJ2-1; TRBD2 matches 13 bases. J was trimmed by 4 bases and V by 5 bases; bases with no gene match: 5. Looked up from germline, CDR1 is SGHTA and CDR2 is FQGNSA. The CDR3 is 16 residues long.

The chain employs TRBV6-6 and TRBJ2-3, with D tentatively TRBD2 (6 bases). The CDR3 totals 15 residues. Looked up from germline, CDR1 is MNHNY and CDR2 is SVGAGI (reference sequence). V was clipped by 6 bases and J by 2 bases, with 15 bases between them. CDR3 loop: CASSPRGGNTDTQYF. The CDR3 nucleotides are TGTGCCAGCAGCCCTAGGGGCGGGAACACAGATACGCAGTATTTT.

The chain carries TRBV27 and TRBJ1-2, with no clear D. The germline gives CDR1 MNHEY, CDR2 SMNVEV (reference sequence). Trimming pared 6 bases from V and 14 bases from J, leaving 22 bases between. This CDR3 region has 13 residues. This chain's CDR3 is CASSWGGSPILTF. CDR3 DNA: TGTGCCAGCAGCTGGGGAGGGTCTCCCATCTTGACCTTC.

This chain links TRBV5-4 with TRBJ2-3; the match to TRBD2 covers 12 bases. V shed 4 bases and J 3 bases; nucleotides not matched to a gene: 9. The CDR3 sequence is 17 residues long. From germline, CDR1 is SGHNT and CDR2 YYREEE (reference sequence). The CDR3 sequence: CASSQGLAGPGTDTQYF. The CDR3 DNA reads as TGTGCCAGCAGCCAAGGACTAGCGGGACCTGGGACAGATACGCAGTATTTT.

This chain connects TRBV7-6 to TRBJ2-7; TRBD2 agrees at 8 bases. Germline CDR1 is SGHVS and CDR2 is FNYEAQ. After removal of 2 bases from V and 3 bases from J, the junction contained 6 bases not matched to a gene. The CDR3 loop spans 15 amino acids. The DNA of the CDR3 is TGTGCCAGCAGCTTATCGTCCAGCGGGAGCTACGAGCAGTACTTC. Translating gives CASSLSSSGSYEQYF.